What follows are 23 T cell receptor beta chains derived from one specimen sequenced in a study of cytomegalovirus exposure and HLA in healthy donors. The PCR employed 60 Vbeta primers together with 13 Jbeta primers. The assay was immunoSEQ multiplex PCR, and TCRdb's table has in-frame clones only and misses some. The table lists roughly 93,000 clones, roughly three quarters of them singletons. Source material: PBMCs. These receptors all come from a man aged 35 to 55 in good health and CMV-seronegative.

The CDR3 nucleotides read TGTGCCAGCTCACCTCAGGAAAAACTGTTTTTT. Its translation is CASSPQEKLFF. V usage is TRBV18 and J usage is TRBJ1-4, with D unresolved. The CDR3 totals 11 residues. Trimming stripped 3 bases from V and 8 bases from J, with 4 bases between. Germline V gives CDR1 KGHSH, CDR2 LQKENI.

The chain links TRBV5-6 to TRBJ2-3; D not resolved. The germline V gene has CDR1 SGHDT and CDR2 YYEEEE. The V and J ends lost 6 bases and 2 bases respectively, with 4 bases between them. This CDR3 is 11 amino acids long. The CDR3 bases are TGTGCCAGCACCGTCACAGATACGCAGTATTTT. It encodes CASTVTDTQYF.

The gene calls are TRBV15 and TRBJ2-7; 9 bases are shared with TRBD1. CDR3 length: 14 amino acids. J gave up 1 base and V 5 bases, and 3 bases lay outside the gene matches. Germline lookup yields CDR1 LNHNV and CDR2 YYDKDF (reference sequence). Written as DNA, the CDR3 is TGTGCCACCAGCCCGACAGGGGGGTCCTACGAGCAGTACTTC. Amino acids: CATSPTGGSYEQYF.

As DNA, the CDR3 is TGTGCCAGCGGACTGAGCTCCTACAATGAGCAGTTCTTC. It yields the protein CASGLSSYNEQFF. The chain uses TRBV6-5 and TRBJ2-1; D is perhaps TRBD2 (5 bases). The ends were cut back, 8 bases at V and 0 bases at J, with 8 bases in the middle. This CDR3 has 13 amino acids. Germline CDR1 MNHEY, CDR2 SVGAGI.

The chain uses TRBV27 and TRBJ2-7; 7 bases map to TRBD1. Germline CDR1 and CDR2: MNHEY and SMNVEV (reference sequence). Unmatched junction bases numbered 8, after V lost 0 bases and J lost 0 bases. This CDR3 contains 17 residues. CDR3 protein: CASSLSRLRDSSYEQYF. The CDR3 DNA sequence: TGTGCCAGCAGTTTATCTCGACTCCGGGACAGCTCCTACGAGCAGTACTTC.

The chain couples TRBV11-2 to TRBJ1-2, with 7 bases identical to TRBD1. J lost 3 bases, V lost 2 bases, and 3 bases had no gene match. Germline V gene sequence: CDR1 SGHAT, CDR2 FQNNGV. This CDR3 region has 14 residues. CDR3 amino acids: CASSLIGQDYGYTF. The CDR3 DNA follows: TGTGCCAGCAGCTTAATCGGACAGGACTATGGCTACACCTTC.

This clone was seen a few times. The chain couples TRBV5-8 to TRBJ1-2; 7 bases match TRBD1. V shed 9 bases and J 6 bases; nucleotides not matched to a gene: 11. This CDR3 spans 13 amino acids. Germline CDR1 reads SGHTS; CDR2 reads YDEGEE. CDR3 protein: CAIISPGTDGYTF. The CDR3 DNA sequence: TGTGCCATTATCTCCCCCGGGACAGATGGCTACACCTTC.

V gene TRBV9 combines with J gene TRBJ1-5, with 12 bases identical to TRBD1. CDR1 and CDR2 (germline): SGDLS, YYNGEE. The CDR3 contains 16 residues. V was clipped by 2 bases and J by 3 bases; unmatched bases: 3. CDR3 in DNA: TGTGCCAGCAGCGTCGGGACAGGGGGCAACAATCAGCCCCAGCATTTT. This sequence encodes CASSVGTGGNNQPQHF.

CDR3 sequence reads: CASSPDRSQETQYF. The CDR3 coding sequence is TGTGCCAGCAGCCCCGACAGGTCACAAGAGACCCAGTACTTC. This chain links TRBV7-2 with TRBJ2-5; tentative D call: TRBD1 (6 bases). The CDR3 loop spans 14 amino acids. CDR1 and CDR2 (germline): SGHTA, FQGNSA. Trimming took 5 bases from V and 2 from J, leaving 12 bases between them.

The V gene is TRBV6-5, the J gene TRBJ2-5; TRBD2 is a possible D gene (6 bases). CDR1 and CDR2 from the germline V gene are MNHEY and SVGAGI. The ends were cut back, 5 bases at V and 11 bases at J, with 24 bases in the middle. This CDR3 comprises 15 residues. CDR3 sequence: CASSPTMGPTGEQYF. CDR3 nucleotide sequence: TGTGCCAGCAGTCCTACCATGGGCCCAACGGGGGAGCAGTACTTC.

The CDR3 DNA sequence: TGCAGCGACGCGGTACAGGGCGAAGAGACCCAGTACTTC. Protein: CSDAVQGEETQYF. This sequence joins TRBV29-1 and TRBJ2-5, with TRBD1 as a possible D gene (6 bases). In germline, CDR1 is SQVTM, CDR2 ANQGSEA. The CDR3 totals 13 residues. V was cut by 7 bases and J by 3 bases, with 15 bases left in between.

The chain combines TRBV5-1 with TRBJ2-7; possible D gene TRBD2, 6 bases. The V gene lost 4 bases and the J gene lost 2 bases, with 13 bases spanning the gap. Germline lookup yields CDR1 SGHRS and CDR2 YFSETQ. The CDR3 length is 14 residues. In DNA, the CDR3 is TGCGCCAGCAGCGGCGCGGGACGGACCTACGAGCAGTACTTC. Its translation: CASSGAGRTYEQYF.

The CDR3: CASSFGGEVKSPLHF. CDR3 DNA: TGTGCCAGCAGCTTTGGGGGCGAGGTGAAATCACCCCTCCACTTT. This chain connects TRBV5-4 to TRBJ1-6, with D perhaps TRBD1 (6 bases). The V gene lost 2 bases and the J gene lost 10 bases, with 16 bases spanning the gap. The CDR3 has 15 amino acids. Germline V gives CDR1 SGHNT, CDR2 YYREEE (reference sequence).

The CDR3 bases are TGTGCCTGGAGTGATACAGGGGCGGGACGGGAGACCCAGTACTTC. It yields the protein CAWSDTGAGRETQYF. The J gene is TRBJ2-5, the V gene TRBV30; perhaps TRBD1 as D (7 bases). Deletions cut 1 base from V and 5 bases from J, with 17 bases between. The germline V gene has CDR1 GTSNPN and CDR2 SVGIG (reference sequence). The CDR3 totals 15 residues.

This clone was counted a single time. CDR3 amino acids: CASSLHPGLARETQYF. In DNA form, the CDR3 reads TGCGCCAGCAGCCTACATCCGGGACTAGCGAGGGAGACCCAGTACTTC. The gene calls are TRBV5-1 and TRBJ2-5; 10 positions match TRBD2. The CDR3 extends over 16 amino acids. The J segment lost 5 bases and the V segment lost 4 bases, leaving 11 bases of the junction unmatched. Looked up from germline, CDR1 is SGHRS and CDR2 is YFSETQ. The full variable domain, in which reference TRBV5-1 and TRBJ2-5 provide the parts outside the CDR3, is KAGVTQTPRYLIKTRGQQVTLSCSPISGHRSVSWYQQTPGQGLQFLFEYFSETQRNKGNFPGRFSGRQFSNSRSEMNVSTLELGDSALYLCASSLHPGLARETQYFGPGTRLLVL.

In regard to this clone: A junction end diverges from the germline sequence, so it may reflect a read error. This chain uses TRBV7-9 with TRBJ2-5, with a possible D match to TRBD1 (6 bases). The J call may be in error: the DNA end matches TRBJ2-7 better. The CDR3 has 13 amino acids. Germline V gene lookup returns CDR1 SEHNR and CDR2 FQNEAQ (reference sequence). CDR3 DNA sequence: TGTTCCAGCAGCCGGAAGACAGGCTACGAGCAGTACTTC. This encodes CSSSRKTGYEQYF.

The V call is TRBV9, the J call TRBJ2-7; 9 nucleotides agree with TRBD1. Germline V gives CDR1 SGDLS, CDR2 YYNGEE. V shed 0 bases, J shed 1 base, and the junction held 5 bases outside the gene matches. The CDR3 consists of 16 residues. Here the CDR3 DNA reads TGTGCCAGCAGCGTAGGCGTGACAGGGGGATCCTACGAGCAGTACTTC. Amino acid sequence: CASSVGVTGGSYEQYF.

The CDR3 bases are TGTGCCAGCAGTTTCGGCAGGGGGTTTTATGGCTACACCTTC. Protein: CASSFGRGFYGYTF. The chain carries TRBV27 and TRBJ1-2; 7 bases line up with TRBD1. Trimming at V came to 3 bases and at J to 5 bases, leaving 6 bases not matched to a gene. This CDR3 contains 14 residues. Germline loops: CDR1 MNHEY, CDR2 SMNVEV (reference sequence).

On this clone itself: At one of its ends the junction is not consistent with the germline gene, which may arise from a read error. DNA of the CDR3: TGTGCCGGCAGTGCGGGGGGGCCAGATACGCAGTATTTT. Protein: CAGSAGGPDTQYF. This sequence joins TRBV6-4 and TRBJ2-3; 9 bases match TRBD2. The length of the CDR3 is 13 residues. CDR1 and CDR2 (germline): MRHNA, SNTAGT.

The chain recombines TRBV10-3 with TRBJ2-7; 9 bases agree with TRBD1. Germline values: CDR1 ENHRY, CDR2 SYGVKD. This CDR3 comprises 14 residues. V trimming: 4 bases; J trimming: 6 bases; junction bases outside the gene matches: 7. CDR3 in DNA: TGTGCCATCAGTGGTCGGGACAGGGATCGCGAGCAGTACTTC. This codes for CAISGRDRDREQYF.

This clone was seen a handful of times. The chain carries TRBV2 and TRBJ2-6, with TRBD1 matching 9 bases. The CDR3 consists of 17 residues. Losses at the gene ends were 4 bases for V and 2 bases for J; bases not matched to a gene: 6. The V gene's germline CDR1 is SNHLY and CDR2 FYNNEI. Written as DNA, the CDR3 is TGTGCCAGCAGTGCCGGACAGGGGAACCCTGGGGCCAACGTCCTGACTTTC. This codes for CASSAGQGNPGANVLTF.

V is TRBV28 and J is TRBJ2-5; D ambiguous. The J call is in doubt because the DNA end fits TRBJ2-7 better. Germline-derived CDR1 and CDR2 are MDHEN and SYDVKM. CDR3 length equals 13 residues. The CDR3 loop is CASSFWSSYEQYF. Here the CDR3 DNA reads TGTGCCAGCAGTTTCTGGAGCTCCTACGAGCAGTACTTC.

The rearrangement uses TRBV27 and TRBJ2-5, with unresolved D. The J call is in doubt because the DNA end fits TRBJ2-7 better. Per the germline V gene, CDR1 is MNHEY and CDR2 is SMNVEV (reference sequence). CDR3 size: 17 residues. Written as DNA, the CDR3 is TGTGCCAGCAGTTTACCTTATTCCCGGTTAAGCTCCTACGAGCAGTACTTC. It specifies CASSLPYSRLSSYEQYF.